The 26 T cell receptor beta chains below all came from one sample that was sequenced in a study of blood T cell repertoires in COVID-19. Repertoires were generated with immunoSEQ multiplex PCR, while TCRdb's copy carries only in-frame clones and drops some. The table lists roughly 430,000 clones, 88% of them singletons, with about 2.1% in the top ten. What was sequenced was PBMCs or T cells enriched from blood (not recorded which). The receptors shown here come from a woman aged 40 to 50 with acute COVID-19.

The chain carries TRBV24-1 and TRBJ2-1, with 9 bases lining up with TRBD2. The V gene's germline CDR1 is KGHDR and CDR2 SFDVKD. With 0 bases clipped from V and 3 bases from J, the junction kept 2 bases outside the gene matches. The CDR3 loop spans 16 amino acids. The CDR3 DNA reads as TGTGCCACCAGTGATTTGGGCGGGGGGGACTACAATGAGCAGTTCTTC. Encoded protein: CATSDLGGGDYNEQFF.

The chain is built from TRBV11-2 and TRBJ2-1; 7 bases match TRBD2. This CDR3 is 18 amino acids long. J was trimmed by 2 bases and V by 1 base; bases with no gene match: 11. Germline CDR1 SGHAT, CDR2 FQNNGV. The CDR3 coding sequence is TGTGCCAGCAGCTTAGTTGCTTATCGGGGGGTAGCCTACAATGAGCAGTTCTTC. Protein product: CASSLVAYRGVAYNEQFF.

A remark on this clone: The conserved phenylalanine or tryptophan is not found at the CDR3 terminus, so this likely reflects a read error. It is unclear where the CDR3 begins or ends on the DNA, so no DNA is shown, and the CDR3 is as TCRdb lists it. This rearrangement joins TRBV12-1 to TRBJ1-2. TRBV12-1 is a recognized pseudogene. 9 amino acids form the CDR3, both terminal residues included. The CDR3 sequence: CASSSSFFS.

The V and J genes are TRBV3-1 (or the pseudogene TRBV3-2) and TRBJ1-2; 7 bases line up with TRBD1. The CDR3 sequence is 12 residues long. The V segment lost 4 bases and the J segment 7 bases; nucleotides outside the gene matches: 3. The germline gives CDR1 LGHDT, CDR2 YNNKEL (reference sequence). The CDR3, as DNA: TGTGCCAGCAGCCCTAACAGGGGTGGCTACACCTTC. Translation: CASSPNRGGYTF.

The chain is built from TRBV10-3 and TRBJ2-7; 8 bases fit TRBD1. The CDR3 has 16 residues. J was trimmed by 2 bases and V by 3 bases; bases with no gene match: 9. The V gene's germline CDR1 is ENHRY and CDR2 SYGVKD. The DNA for the CDR3 is TGTGCCATCAGTGACCCCAGACAGGGGTCGGCCTACGAGCAGTACTTC. Its translation: CAISDPRQGSAYEQYF.

The V gene is TRBV19, the J gene TRBJ2-2; 7 bases are a match to TRBD2. There are 16 residues in the CDR3. The germline gives CDR1 LNHDA, CDR2 SQIVND (reference sequence). Trimming took 5 bases from V and 4 from J; bases not matched to a gene: 10. In DNA, the CDR3 is TGTGCCAGTAGTCAGGGTTCGGGGAGGGCCACCGGGGAGCTGTTTTTT. It yields the protein CASSQGSGRATGELFF.

The CDR3 reads CASSHGTGFNQPQHF. CDR3 nucleotide sequence: TGTGCCAGCAGTCACGGGACAGGGTTCAATCAGCCCCAGCATTTT. The V call is TRBV6-6, the J call TRBJ1-5; 9 nucleotides match TRBD1. J gave up 3 bases and V 5 bases, and 5 bases lay outside the gene matches. Germline V gives CDR1 MNHNY, CDR2 SVGAGI (reference sequence). The CDR3 has 15 amino acids.

The rearrangement uses TRBV6-5 and TRBJ1-3; 7 bases match TRBD1. V lost 8 bases and J lost 4; bases outside the gene matches: 11. The CDR3 length is 15 residues. CDR1 and CDR2 (germline): MNHEY, SVGAGI. CDR3 loop: CASRTDRTPGNTIYF. As DNA, the CDR3 is TGTGCCAGCCGTACGGACAGGACTCCGGGAAACACCATATATTTT.

In this sample, this clone turned up a few times. The V call is TRBV5-4, the J call TRBJ2-2; the D is unclear. This CDR3 is built from 13 residues. Germline V gene data show CDR1 as SGHNT and CDR2 as YYREEE (reference sequence). V shed 3 bases and J shed 6 bases, with 9 bases lying between them. CDR3 amino acids: CASSWAAAGELFF. The CDR3 DNA follows: TGTGCCAGCAGCTGGGCCGCCGCCGGGGAGCTGTTTTTT.

The rearrangement joins TRBV12-3 or TRBV12-4 to TRBJ1-2; D remains unclear. This CDR3 region has 12 residues. The V end lost 5 bases, the J end lost 8 bases, and 12 bases lay between the germline ends. Here the CDR3 reads CASSRGSLGYTF. CDR3 bases: TGTGCCAGCAGTCGGGGTTCTCTGGGCTACACCTTC.

The chain combines TRBV27 with TRBJ2-3; possibly TRBD1 for D (5 bases). The CDR3 sequence is 13 residues long. Trimming removed 1 base at V and 7 bases at J, with 9 bases between. Germline values: CDR1 MNHEY, CDR2 SMNVEV (reference sequence). CDR3 nucleotide sequence: TGTGCCAGCAGTTTATACAGGAGAAATACGCAGTATTTT. This codes for CASSLYRRNTQYF.

The rearrangement links TRBV4-1 to TRBJ1-2; D not certain. The germline V gene has CDR1 MGHRA and CDR2 YSYEKL. This CDR3 has 14 residues. Between the trimmed V and J ends, which lost 0 bases and 5 bases, there was a span of 10 bases. The CDR3 protein is CASSQDEARYGYTF. The CDR3 nucleotides read TGCGCCAGCAGCCAAGATGAAGCTAGGTATGGCTACACCTTC.

The chain has TRBV24-1 and TRBJ2-7, with a weak D call TRBD1 (5 bases). V was shortened by 5 bases and J by 2 bases, with 12 bases between the two germline ends. Germline loops: CDR1 KGHDR, CDR2 SFDVKD. The CDR3 spans 14 residues. This CDR3 is CATSADSIPYEQYF. The CDR3 DNA is TGTGCCACCAGTGCCGACAGCATACCCTACGAGCAGTACTTC.

This clone was detected only once. The chain is built from TRBV19 and TRBJ1-5; 8 bases map to TRBD1. CDR3 length equals 15 residues. The germline V gene encodes CDR1 LNHDA and CDR2 SQIVND (reference sequence). V shed 6 bases and J 7 bases; nucleotides not matched to a gene: 11. CDR3: CASSPGQAVTQPQHF. The DNA of the CDR3 is TGTGCCAGTAGCCCGGGACAGGCTGTTACCCAGCCCCAGCATTTT. Complete variable domain (other parts from reference TRBV19 and TRBJ1-5): DGGITQSPKYLFRKEGQNVTLSCEQNLNHDAMYWYRQDPGQGLRLIYYSQIVNDFQKGDIAEGYSVSREKKESFPLTVTSAQKNPTAFYLCASSPGQAVTQPQHFGDGTRLSIL.

This sequence joins TRBV28 and TRBJ1-6; D possibly corresponds to TRBD1 (5 bases). The V gene's germline CDR1 is MDHEN and CDR2 SYDVKM. The CDR3 extends over 19 amino acids. V was clipped by 6 bases and J by 0 bases, with 21 bases between them. The CDR3 loop is CASSRAGTDTRSYNSPLHF. The CDR3 region has the DNA TGTGCCAGCAGCCGAGCCGGGACTGACACTCGCTCCTATAATTCACCCCTCCACTTT.

This rearrangement joins TRBV2 to TRBJ1-4; D unresolved. CDR1 and CDR2 (germline): SNHLY, FYNNEI. CDR3 length: 15 residues. Trimming cost V 6 bases and J 8 bases, with 19 bases left between them. DNA of the CDR3: TGTGCCAGCAGAGGAGTCAGCAGTTCCAACGAAAAACTGTTTTTT. Translation: CASRGVSSSNEKLFF.

The chain has TRBV9 and TRBJ1-2, with 7 bases lining up with TRBD1. Losses at the gene ends were 4 bases for V and 4 bases for J; bases not matched to a gene: 4. The CDR3 is 13 residues long. Germline V gene data show CDR1 as SGDLS and CDR2 as YYNGEE. The CDR3 sequence is CASSPPGGYGYTF. CDR3 nucleotides: TGTGCCAGCAGCCCCCCAGGGGGCTATGGCTACACCTTC.

The chain uses TRBV30 and TRBJ2-1; D may be TRBD2 (7 bases). V dropped 2 bases and J dropped 7 bases, with 18 bases sitting between them. Germline V gives CDR1 GTSNPN, CDR2 SVGIG (reference sequence). The CDR3 runs 15 residues. The CDR3 region has the DNA TGTGCCTGGAGTCCACCTCCGGGGGGCGGGAATGAGCAGTTCTTC. Protein product: CAWSPPPGGGNEQFF.

A single count supports this clone. The chain recombines TRBV27 with TRBJ1-2; D perhaps matches TRBD1 (5 bases). Deletions cut 0 bases from V and 5 bases from J, with 13 bases between. The CDR3 consists of 15 residues. The germline V gene has CDR1 MNHEY and CDR2 SMNVEV (reference sequence). The CDR3 DNA reads as TGTGCCAGCAGTTTATCCTTGACAGCCGAATATGGCTACACCTTC. It translates to CASSLSLTAEYGYTF.

This chain connects TRBV19 to TRBJ2-1; 9 bases fit TRBD1. V lost 8 bases and J lost 10; bases outside the gene matches: 9. CDR1 is LNHDA, CDR2 SQIVND, per germline (reference sequence). The CDR3 is made up of 13 amino acids. The CDR3 spells CASSETGGSEQFF. As DNA, the CDR3 is TGTGCCAGTTCAGAGACAGGGGGTTCCGAGCAGTTCTTC.

The chain links TRBV12-5 to TRBJ2-5, with 7 positions matching TRBD2. CDR3 length: 14 residues. J gave up 5 bases and V 7 bases, and 10 bases lay outside the gene matches. CDR1 and CDR2 from the germline V gene are LGHNT and FRNRAP. In nucleotides, the CDR3 is TGTGCTAGTGTTTGGGGTGACGGGGGGGAGACCCAGTACTTC. Translation gives CASVWGDGGETQYF.

This chain links TRBV15 with TRBJ1-4; the D is unclear. The V and J ends lost 3 bases and 7 bases respectively, with 21 bases between them. Per germline, CDR1 LNHNV and CDR2 YYDKDF (reference sequence). The CDR3 runs 17 residues. CDR3 sequence (DNA): TGTGCCACCAGCAGCCCCCACCGGTGGGCGGGAGGTGAAAAACTGTTTTTT. Its translation is CATSSPHRWAGGEKLFF. Full variable domain (outside the CDR3, taken from reference TRBV15 and TRBJ1-4): DAMVIQNPRYQVTQFGKPVTLSCSQTLNHNVMYWYQQKSSQAPKLLFHYYDKDFNNEADTPDNFQSRRPNTSFCFLDIRSPGLGDTAMYLCATSSPHRWAGGEKLFFGSGTQLSVL.

This clone was counted a single time. This rearrangement joins TRBV7-8 to TRBJ1-5; a possible D gene is TRBD1 (5 bases). The germline V gene has CDR1 SGHVS and CDR2 FQNEAQ. The CDR3 is made up of 15 amino acids. V gave up 1 base and J gave up 7 bases, with 14 bases separating them. CDR3 in DNA: TGTGCCAGCAGCTTAGAAGGCAGGGTATACCAGCCCCAGCATTTT. Its translation: CASSLEGRVYQPQHF. Full variable domain (rest looked up from reference TRBV7-8 and TRBJ1-5): GAGVSQSPRYKVAKRGQDVALRCDPISGHVSLFWYQQALGQGPEFLTYFQNEAQLDKSGLPSDRFFAERPEGSVSTLKIQRTQQEDSAVYLCASSLEGRVYQPQHFGDGTRLSIL.

The chain combines TRBV5-1 with TRBJ1-1; perhaps TRBD1 as D (6 bases). The CDR3 runs to 14 residues. Germline CDR1 and CDR2: SGHRS and YFSETQ. The V and J ends lost 6 bases and 0 bases respectively, with 12 bases between them. For the CDR3, the DNA is TGCGCCAGCATGGCCAGGGGAATGAACACTGAAGCTTTCTTT. Protein sequence: CASMARGMNTEAFF.

The chain links TRBV5-6 to TRBJ1-5; TRBD1 matches 7 bases. CDR1 is SGHDT, CDR2 YYEEEE, per germline. The V gene end was trimmed by 1 base and the J gene end by 2 bases; junction bases not matched to a gene: 3. This CDR3 is built from 15 residues. This chain's CDR3 is CASSLRQGGNQPQHF. The CDR3 DNA reads TGTGCCAGCAGCTTGAGACAGGGCGGCAATCAGCCCCAGCATTTT. The full variable domain, with the rest looked up from reference TRBV5-6 and TRBJ1-5, is DAGVTQSPTHLIKTRGQQVTLRCSPKSGHDTVSWYQQALGQGPQFIFQYYEEEERQRGNFPDRFSGHQFPNYSSELNVNALLLGDSALYLCASSLRQGGNQPQHFGDGTRLSIL.

The chain recombines TRBV30 with TRBJ2-7; 9 positions match TRBD2. J lost 5 bases, V lost 0 bases, and 8 bases had no gene match. Germline CDR1 reads GTSNPN; CDR2 reads SVGIG (reference sequence). The CDR3 has 15 amino acids. CDR3 DNA: TGTGCCTGGAGTGTAATGGCGGGGGGGCCGGACGAGCAGTACTTC. It translates to CAWSVMAGGPDEQYF.